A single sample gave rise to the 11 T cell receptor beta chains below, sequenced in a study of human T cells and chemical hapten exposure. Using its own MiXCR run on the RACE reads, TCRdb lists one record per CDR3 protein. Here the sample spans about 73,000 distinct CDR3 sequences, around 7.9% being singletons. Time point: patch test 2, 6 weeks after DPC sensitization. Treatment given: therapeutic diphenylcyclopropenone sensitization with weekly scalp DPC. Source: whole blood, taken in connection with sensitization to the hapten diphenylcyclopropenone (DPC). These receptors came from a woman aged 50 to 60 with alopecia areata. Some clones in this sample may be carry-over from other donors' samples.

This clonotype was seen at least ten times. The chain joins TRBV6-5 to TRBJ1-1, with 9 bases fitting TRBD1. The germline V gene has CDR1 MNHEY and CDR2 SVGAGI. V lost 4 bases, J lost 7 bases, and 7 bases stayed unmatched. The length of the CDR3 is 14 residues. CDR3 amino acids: CASSSGTGRSEAFF. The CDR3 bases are TGTGCCAGCAGTTCCGGGACAGGGAGGAGTGAAGCTTTCTTT.

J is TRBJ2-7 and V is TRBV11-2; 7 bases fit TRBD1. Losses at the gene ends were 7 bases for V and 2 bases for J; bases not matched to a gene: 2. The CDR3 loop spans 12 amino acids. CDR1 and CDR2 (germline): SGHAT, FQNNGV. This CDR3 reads CASNQGAYEQYF. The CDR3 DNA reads TGTGCCAGCAATCAGGGGGCCTACGAGCAGTACTTC. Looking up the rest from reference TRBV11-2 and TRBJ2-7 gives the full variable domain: EAGVAQSPRYKIIEKRQSVAFWCNPISGHATLYWYQQILGQGPKLLIQFQNNGVVDDSQLPKDRFSAERLKGVDSTLKIQPAKLEDSAVYLCASNQGAYEQYFGPGTRLTVT.

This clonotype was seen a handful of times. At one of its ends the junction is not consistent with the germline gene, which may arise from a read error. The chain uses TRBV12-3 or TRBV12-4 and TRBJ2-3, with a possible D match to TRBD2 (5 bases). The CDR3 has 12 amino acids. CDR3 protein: CASSLGGDTQYF. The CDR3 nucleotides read TGTGCCAGCAGCTTAGGAGGAGATACGCAGTATTTT.

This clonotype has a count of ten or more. The CDR3 loop is CASSLEVGNIQYF. The CDR3 nucleotides read TGTGCCAGCAGCTTAGAAGTTGGAAACATTCAGTACTTC. The chain links TRBV11-2 to TRBJ2-4; D is ambiguous. Trimming pared 0 bases from V and 6 bases from J, leaving 6 bases between. This CDR3 has 13 residues. The germline CDR1 and CDR2 sequences are SGHAT and FQNNGV.

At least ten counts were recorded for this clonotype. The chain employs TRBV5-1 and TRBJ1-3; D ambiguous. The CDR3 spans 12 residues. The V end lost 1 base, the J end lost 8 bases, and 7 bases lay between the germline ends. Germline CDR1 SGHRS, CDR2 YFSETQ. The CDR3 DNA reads TGCGCCAGCAGCTTGCCCGGGGACACCATATATTTT. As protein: CASSLPGDTIYF. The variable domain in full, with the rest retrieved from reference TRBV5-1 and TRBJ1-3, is KAGVTQTPRYLIKTRGQQVTLSCSPISGHRSVSWYQQTPGQGLQFLFEYFSETQRNKGNFPGRFSGRQFSNSRSEMNVSTLELGDSALYLCASSLPGDTIYFGEGSWLTVV.

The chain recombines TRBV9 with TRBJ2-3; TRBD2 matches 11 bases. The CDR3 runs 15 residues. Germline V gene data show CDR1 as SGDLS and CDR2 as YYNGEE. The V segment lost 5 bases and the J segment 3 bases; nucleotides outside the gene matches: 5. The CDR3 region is CASRASGGRTDTQYF. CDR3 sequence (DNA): TGTGCCAGCAGGGCTAGCGGGGGGAGGACAGATACGCAGTATTTT.

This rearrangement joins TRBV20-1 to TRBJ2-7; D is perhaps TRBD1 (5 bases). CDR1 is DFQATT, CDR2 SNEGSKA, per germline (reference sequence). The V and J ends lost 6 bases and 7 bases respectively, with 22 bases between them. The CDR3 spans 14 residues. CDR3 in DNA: TGCAGTGCGGCTCTTGGGTCGAAAAAGGGGGAGCAGTACTTC. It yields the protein CSAALGSKKGEQYF.

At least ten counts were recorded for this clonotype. Here the CDR3 DNA reads TGTGCCAGCAGTTTGACGGGGGGCCCCTCCTACGAGCAGTACTTC. This encodes CASSLTGGPSYEQYF. This rearrangement joins TRBV28 to TRBJ2-7; perhaps TRBD2 as D (7 bases). The CDR3 contains 15 residues. V shed 3 bases and J shed 0 bases, with 12 bases lying between them. Per the germline V gene, CDR1 is MDHEN and CDR2 is SYDVKM.

The CDR3 bases are TGTGCCACCAGTGATTCGACAGTCTCTGGGGCCAACGTCCTGACTTTC. It encodes CATSDSTVSGANVLTF. The rearrangement uses TRBV24-1 and TRBJ2-6, with D perhaps TRBD1 (5 bases). Trimming took off 2 bases at V and 0 bases at J, with 7 bases between the two ends. Germline loops: CDR1 KGHDR, CDR2 SFDVKD. CDR3 length equals 16 residues.

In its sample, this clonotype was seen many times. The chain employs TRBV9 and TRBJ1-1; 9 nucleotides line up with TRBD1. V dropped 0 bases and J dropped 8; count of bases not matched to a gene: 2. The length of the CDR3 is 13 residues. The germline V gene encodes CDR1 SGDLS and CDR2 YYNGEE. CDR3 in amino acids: CASSVVGTGEAFF. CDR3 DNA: TGTGCCAGCAGCGTAGTGGGGACAGGGGAAGCTTTCTTT.

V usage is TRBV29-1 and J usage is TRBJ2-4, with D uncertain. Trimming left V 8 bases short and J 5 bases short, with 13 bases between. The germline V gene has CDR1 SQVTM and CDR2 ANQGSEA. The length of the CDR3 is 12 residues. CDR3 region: CSPMAEQNIQYF. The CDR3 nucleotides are TGCAGCCCTATGGCTGAACAAAACATTCAGTACTTC.